The text below deals with one T cell receptor (beta chain). The antigen is undetermined. This sample stems from a study of shared clonotypes between healthy human individuals. Study summary: A couple of female and three male donors aged 18 to 49 were enrolled. Findings of the study overall: As a rule, naive subsets had a larger estimated richness than memory subsets.

Losses at the gene ends were 1 base for V and 4 bases for J; bases not matched to a gene: 2. The V gene's germline CDR1 is MNHNS and CDR2 SASEGT. This CDR3 region has 14 residues. In the authors' workflow: ImmunoSEQ sequences covered only the junction and lacked quality scores; filtering therefore differed. The protocol was immunoSEQ multiplex PCR, while the TCRdb copy is restricted to in-frame clones and leaves out a portion. V and J calls and clone size are given by that table; D and trimming were obtained from the DNA. The sample yields about 320,000 clones, roughly 84% seen once. CD8 memory pooled CD45RO+ cells and CCR7-negative CD45RA+ TemRA cells.

V usage is TRBV6-1 and J usage is TRBJ1-2, with 8 bases that match TRBD1. The specimen sequenced was memory CD8+ T cells sorted from blood. Regarding subset: CD45RO+ cells pooled with CCR7-negative TemRA cells. The sequence came from a man aged 18 to 29 in good health. The CDR3 DNA sequence: TGTGCCAGCAGTGAAGTTGGGACAGGCTATGGCTACACCTTC. Translated: CASSEVGTGYGYTF.